Listed here is a single T cell receptor (beta chain). Antigen unknown. The trim removed 4 bases at V and 7 bases at J, leaving 10 bases unmatched. The germline gives CDR1 SEHNR, CDR2 FQNEAQ (reference sequence). The CDR3 consists of 14 residues. The record originates from a study of cytomegalovirus exposure and HLA in healthy donors. Study-level findings and limits: A classifier reportedly called cytomegalovirus status with high sensitivity and specificity. CMV serostatus stood as the only immune exposure information on hand. TCR beta sequences reportedly predicted most subjects' HLA-A and HLA-B alleles accurately.

Vbeta (60) and Jbeta (13) primers were used in the PCR. Profiling relied on immunoSEQ multiplex PCR, and the TCRdb table lists in-frame clones only, not all of them. There are roughly 170,000 clones in the sample; about 78% occur only once, and 13% lies in the top ten. The J gene is TRBJ2-7, the V gene TRBV7-9, with 7 bases fitting TRBD2. Sequenced sample: PBMCs. The sequence was collected from a woman aged 45-59 years in good health and CMV-seropositive. The CDR3 DNA reads TGTGCCAGCAGCTCCCCCCGGGGGGTCTTGGAGCAGTACTTC. It translates to CASSSPRGVLEQYF.